This record looks at one T cell receptor (beta chain) sequence and its context. Its antigen is not known. This record comes from a study of identical twins. Study findings and constraints: Carriage of fewer insertions was seen in abundant cord blood beta clonotypes, whereas memory repertoires showed none.

Unique molecular identifiers were present on the cDNA, which also gained a universal primer site by template switching. Via MiXCR, TCRdb re-called the 5' RACE reads, giving one row per CDR3 protein. The sample consists of hundreds of thousands of distinct CDR3 sequences, roughly 20% of them appearing once. The CDR3 is made up of 14 amino acids. Germline assignment: CDR1 LNHNV and CDR2 YYDKDF (reference sequence). The ends lost 2 bases at V and 3 bases at J; junction bases unmatched: 3. This sample was also put to use in a study of T cells expressing NK-cell markers. According to that study: Sorting in several experiments was restricted by an anti-gamma-delta TCR antibody to alpha-beta TCR T cells. Of CD8+ T cells, roughly 1.0-7.0% belonged to dominant NKG2C+ clonotypes in five to seven donors.

What was sequenced was PBMCs. The chain joins TRBV15 to TRBJ2-5; 7 bases are shared with TRBD1. This TCR was recovered from a woman between 18 and 29 years old in good health. CDR3 in DNA: TGTGCCACCAGCAGAATAACAGGGGAAGAGACCCAGTACTTC. Amino acids: CATSRITGEETQYF.